The 20 T cell receptor beta chains below all came from one sample that was sequenced in a study of CD4 T cells in relation to SARS-CoV-2 and coronaviruses. Unexposed donor CD4+ T cells date from about 2011-2018, before the COVID-19 pandemic. After approximately 10 days of culture, CD4+ T cells were isolated. The repertoire was sequenced with immunoSEQ multiplex PCR; TCRdb's copy has only in-frame clones and lacks some. In the table there are fewer than 25,000 clones, less than 85% of which are singletons. These receptors' targets are unknown. The sequenced material came from CD4+ T cells from PBMCs, cultured in vitro. The receptors here all came from a human donor in good health.

The rearrangement joins TRBV5-1 to TRBJ2-3, with 7 bases fitting TRBD1. Germline V lookup: CDR1 SGHRS, CDR2 YFSETQ. The V gene end was trimmed by 4 bases and the J gene end by 0 bases; junction bases not matched to a gene: 5. The CDR3 has 15 amino acids. For the CDR3, the DNA is TGCGCCAGCAGCGGACCGACAGGGAGCACAGATACGCAGTATTTT. This codes for CASSGPTGSTDTQYF.

For this clone: One end of the junction varies from germline; a read error may be responsible. The chain uses TRBV19 and TRBJ2-1; 7 nucleotides line up with TRBD2. The germline V gene encodes CDR1 LNHDA and CDR2 SQIVND (reference sequence). CDR3 length: 14 amino acids. The CDR3 is CASTSLGEGMDVVF. The DNA of the CDR3 is TGTGCCAGTACTTCCCTGGGGGAGGGGATGGATGTGGTCTTC.

Turning to this clone: At one end the junction does not follow the germline gene, possibly because of a read error. The J gene is TRBJ1-2, the V gene TRBV4-1, with D hard to call. The germline V gene has CDR1 MGHRA and CDR2 YSYEKL. CDR3 size: 16 residues. CDR3 DNA sequence: TGCGCCAGCAGACAAGATGTAGTTTTAAGTAACTATGGCTACACCTTC. Its translation: CASRQDVVLSNYGYTF.

This clone was found once. This same CDR3 is encoded by further DNA sequences in the sample. The chain uses TRBV3-1 (or the pseudogene TRBV3-2) and TRBJ2-1; weak D call: TRBD1 (6 bases). With 5 bases removed from V and 5 bases from J, the gap between germline ends came to 10 bases. Germline V CDR1 and CDR2: LGHDT, YNNKEL (reference sequence). This CDR3 has 13 residues. CDR3 residues: CASSLDRNNEQFF. The CDR3 bases are TGTGCCAGCAGCTTAGACAGGAACAATGAGCAGTTCTTC.

The chain is built from TRBV10-3 and TRBJ1-2, with D unclear. CDR3 size: 13 residues. Germline CDR1 is ENHRY and CDR2 is SYGVKD. Trimming stripped 7 bases from V and 4 bases from J, with 13 bases between. CDR3 loop: CAIMNGTTYGYTF. DNA of the CDR3: TGTGCCATCATGAACGGCACCACCTATGGCTACACCTTC.

The chain joins TRBV5-1 to TRBJ1-3; the D gene is possibly TRBD1 (5 bases). Trimming took 0 bases from V and 0 from J, leaving 7 bases between them. Germline assignment: CDR1 SGHRS and CDR2 YFSETQ. The CDR3 length is 15 residues. This CDR3 reads CASSLVGDSGNTIYF. CDR3 nucleotide sequence: TGCGCCAGCAGCTTGGTGGGGGACTCTGGAAACACCATATATTTT.

This chain connects TRBV3-1 (or the pseudogene TRBV3-2) to TRBJ1-2; 7 positions match TRBD1. J was trimmed by 4 bases and V by 0 bases; bases with no gene match: 5. CDR1 is LGHDT and CDR2 is YNNKEL in the germline V gene (reference sequence). This CDR3 is built from 15 residues. The CDR3 reads CASSQDDREGYGYTF. The DNA of the CDR3 is TGTGCCAGCAGCCAAGACGACAGGGAAGGCTATGGCTACACCTTC.

This chain connects TRBV2 to TRBJ2-3; TRBD2 agrees at 7 bases. Germline-derived CDR1 and CDR2 are SNHLY and FYNNEI. CDR3 size: 14 residues. The J segment lost 2 bases and the V segment lost 2 bases, leaving 1 base of the junction unmatched. The CDR3 loop reads CASSESGATDTQYF. The CDR3, as DNA: TGTGCCAGCAGTGAAAGCGGGGCCACAGATACGCAGTATTTT.

This clone was recorded once. DNA of the CDR3: TGTGCCAGCAGCCAAAATGGTGGGAGTCAAGAGACCCAGTACTTC. This sequence encodes CASSQNGGSQETQYF. This chain connects TRBV7-2 to TRBJ2-5, with D possibly matching TRBD2 (5 bases). This CDR3 comprises 15 residues. The germline V gene encodes CDR1 SGHTA and CDR2 FQGNSA. Trimming removed 5 bases at V and 2 bases at J, with 15 bases between.

This chain joins TRBV5-1 and TRBJ1-5, with D unresolved. The CDR3 sequence is 13 residues long. Germline assignment: CDR1 SGHRS and CDR2 YFSETQ. Trimming took 0 bases from V and 5 from J, leaving 6 bases between them. Written as DNA, the CDR3 is TGCGCCAGCAGCTTGGGCCCGGATCAGCCCCAGCATTTT. It encodes CASSLGPDQPQHF.

The rearrangement uses TRBV7-9 and TRBJ2-7; D uncertain. Between the trimmed V and J ends, which lost 0 bases and 1 base, there was a span of 10 bases. The V gene's germline CDR1 is SEHNR and CDR2 FQNEAQ (reference sequence). CDR3 size: 15 residues. CDR3 sequence: CASSLAPSASYEQYF. CDR3 bases: TGTGCCAGCAGCTTAGCGCCCTCGGCGTCCTACGAGCAGTACTTC.

J is TRBJ2-7 and V is TRBV21-1; the D call of TRBD1 is as the table states it, not checked on the DNA. TRBV21-1 has pseudogene status. The length of the CDR3 is 14 residues. CDR3 coding DNA: TGTGCCAGCCTGACAGATTCGCAACACTACGAGCAGTACTTC. Protein: CASLTDSQHYEQYF.

This clone was found a few times. As DNA, the CDR3 is TGTGCCAGCAGACAGGGGGGCATGAACACTGAAGCTTTCTTT. Protein: CASRQGGMNTEAFF. The genes are TRBV28 and TRBJ1-1; TRBD1 aligns across 8 bases. Looked up from germline, CDR1 is MDHEN and CDR2 is SYDVKM. V shed 6 bases, J shed 0 bases, and the junction held 3 bases outside the gene matches. This CDR3 is built from 14 residues.

V gene TRBV28 combines with J gene TRBJ2-3, with 7 bases aligning to TRBD1. The CDR3 consists of 15 residues. V lost 5 bases, J lost 6 bases, and 11 bases stayed unmatched. Germline V gene sequence: CDR1 MDHEN, CDR2 SYDVKM. The CDR3 DNA reads as TGTGCCAGCAGTGCCCCGGGACAGTCAAGCGATACGCAGTATTTT. It yields the protein CASSAPGQSSDTQYF. Supplemented by reference TRBV28 and TRBJ2-3, the full variable domain reads DVKVTQSSRYLVKRTGEKVFLECVQDMDHENMFWYRQDPGLGLRLIYFSYDVKMKEKGDIPEGYSVSREKKERFSLILESASTNQTSMYLCASSAPGQSSDTQYFGPGTRLTVL.

The chain couples TRBV5-6 to TRBJ1-1, with D possibly matching TRBD1 (6 bases). Germline V lookup: CDR1 SGHDT, CDR2 YYEEEE. V was clipped by 0 bases and J by 4 bases, with 13 bases between them. The CDR3 extends over 15 amino acids. For the CDR3, the DNA is TGTGCCAGCAGCTTGGTTCTGGGGGCGACCACTGAAGCTTTCTTT. Translation gives CASSLVLGATTEAFF.

The chain links TRBV5-1 to TRBJ2-5; maybe TRBD2 (6 bases). V lost 2 bases and J 5 bases, leaving 10 bases between the germline ends. Germline assignment: CDR1 SGHRS and CDR2 YFSETQ. The CDR3 has 13 residues. The CDR3 spells CASSFQGGETQYF. The CDR3 DNA sequence: TGCGCCAGCAGCTTCCAGGGAGGTGAGACCCAGTACTTC. Combining the CDR3 with reference TRBV5-1 and TRBJ2-5 gives the whole variable domain KAGVTQTPRYLIKTRGQQVTLSCSPISGHRSVSWYQQTPGQGLQFLFEYFSETQRNKGNFPGRFSGRQFSNSRSEMNVSTLELGDSALYLCASSFQGGETQYFGPGTRLLVL.

V gene TRBV5-8 combines with J gene TRBJ1-6; D not certain. The V end was cut by 5 bases, the J end by 1 base, with 7 bases between. This CDR3 is built from 14 residues. Germline CDR1 reads SGHTS; CDR2 reads YDEGEE. The CDR3 DNA follows: TGTGCCAGCAGAAAGAGTTCCTATAATTCACCCCTCCACTTT. Translated, it gives CASRKSSYNSPLHF.

The count of this clone is one. This chain joins TRBV28 and TRBJ2-7, with 7 bases matching TRBD1. The CDR3 covers 14 residues. Germline CDR1 MDHEN, CDR2 SYDVKM. The trim removed 6 bases at V and 4 bases at J, leaving 9 bases unmatched. The chain's CDR3 is CASRPGTDVYEQYF. The CDR3 nucleotides are TGTGCCAGCAGACCCGGGACAGACGTATACGAGCAGTACTTC.

J is TRBJ1-5 and V is TRBV2; the D gene is possibly TRBD1 (5 bases). This CDR3 comprises 14 residues. Germline V gene lookup returns CDR1 SNHLY and CDR2 FYNNEI. Trimming removed 7 bases at V and 0 bases at J, with 10 bases between. Here the CDR3 reads CASMRDGSNQPQHF. In DNA, the CDR3 is TGTGCCAGCATGAGGGACGGTAGCAATCAGCCCCAGCATTTT.

The chain links TRBV5-8 to TRBJ2-7, with 10 bases aligning to TRBD2. Germline values: CDR1 SGHTS, CDR2 YDEGEE. CDR3 length equals 17 residues. The V and J ends lost 3 bases and 1 base, in that order; junction bases with no gene match: 10. For the CDR3, the DNA is TGTGCCAGCAGCTCCACTAGCGGGATGGTTCGGTCCTACGAGCAGTACTTC. It codes for CASSSTSGMVRSYEQYF.